This is a list of T cell receptor beta chains from one sample in a study of regulatory T cells in long-lasting Graves disease. Via MiXCR, TCRdb re-called the multiplex PCR reads, giving one row per CDR3 protein. The table lists roughly 300,000 distinct CDR3 sequences, more than 20% of them singletons, with 45% to 70% in the top ten. Sequences were derived from peripheral blood mononuclear cells (PBMCs), sampled when the disease was refractory, from a patient treated with antithyroid drugs. The receptor source for this set is a female donor with Graves disease. Both conserved end residues are part of each CDR3. Each record gives: J gene, V gene, D gene, clone size, CDR3 protein, CDR3 DNA. A D gene is named only where the DNA matches it firmly. Size is omitted from some rows. Given values are once, few, many or a class for expanded clones.

TRBJ1-5 TRBV19 TRBD1 - CASNRGWDQPQHF TGTGCCAGTAACAGGGGTTGGGATCAGCCCCAGCATTTT
TRBJ1-5 TRBV20-1 - few CSARVGDQPQHF TGCAGTGCTAGAGTCGGAGATCAGCCCCAGCATTTT
TRBJ2-2 TRBV28 TRBD2 few CASTDVAGGTGELFF TGTGCCAGCACCGACGTGGCGGGAGGCACCGGGGAGCTGTTTTTT
TRBJ2-4 TRBV20-1 - - CSARDSSGPENIQYF TGCAGTGCTAGAGACAGCTCGGGGCCGGAAAACATTCAGTACTTC
TRBJ1-1 TRBV2 - many CASSEQSVATEAFF TGTGCCAGCAGTGAACAGTCGGTTGCCACTGAAGCTTTCTTT
TRBJ1-2 TRBV12-3/TRBV12-4 - many CASSSTGSLTGYTF TGTGCCAGCAGCTCAACAGGGTCGCTGACTGGCTACACCTTC
TRBJ2-3 TRBV28 TRBD1 few CASSSYRGSTDTQYF TGTGCCAGCAGTTCATACAGGGGAAGCACAGATACGCAGTATTTT
TRBJ2-2 TRBV9 - - CASSATNTGELFF TGTGCCAGCAGCGCTACGAACACCGGGGAGCTGTTTTTT
TRBJ1-1 TRBV7-9 TRBD1 - CASSPPSFGTGGEAFF TGTGCCAGCAGCCCACCCAGTTTTGGGACAGGAGGGGAAGCTTTCTTT
TRBJ2-1 TRBV20-1 - few CSASGAKDYNEQFF TGCAGTGCTAGTGGGGCCAAGGACTACAATGAGCAGTTCTTC
TRBJ2-7 TRBV10-3 - few CAISEAGTVSSYEQYF TGTGCCATCAGTGAGGCCGGGACGGTAAGCTCCTACGAGCAGTACTTC
TRBJ2-5 TRBV7-9 TRBD2 - CANSFASGQETQYF TGTGCCAACAGCTTTGCTAGCGGACAAGAGACCCAGTACTTC
TRBJ1-1 TRBV6-5 TRBD1 - CASSYSNRGTEAFF TGTGCCAGCAGTTACTCAAACAGGGGCACTGAAGCTTTCTTT
TRBJ2-7 TRBV28 TRBD2 many CASSLPTSGRNEQYF TGTGCCAGCAGTTTGCCGACTAGCGGGAGGAACGAGCAGTACTTC
TRBJ1-5 TRBV28 TRBD1 many CATRGQNNQPQHF TGTGCCACAAGGGGACAGAACAATCAGCCCCAGCATTTT
TRBJ2-2 TRBV28 - - CASSFSLSAGELFF TGTGCCAGCAGTTTCAGTCTCTCTGCCGGGGAGCTGTTTTTT
TRBJ2-7 TRBV5-1 - - CASSLLADVDEQYF TGCGCCAGCAGCTTACTAGCAGACGTTGACGAGCAGTACTTC
TRBJ2-5 TRBV11-2 TRBD2 many CASSLVWTSGETQYF TGTGCCAGCAGCTTAGTATGGACTAGCGGTGAGACCCAGTACTTC
TRBJ2-1 TRBV13 TRBD1 many CASSLGLWTGRYEQFF TGTGCCAGCAGCTTAGGCCTGTGGACAGGGAGATATGAGCAGTTCTTC
TRBJ2-2 TRBV28 - - CASALLRGIAGELFF TGTGCCAGTGCCCTACTCCGGGGTATCGCCGGGGAGCTGTTTTTT
TRBJ2-7 TRBV19 - - CASDGRAGYYYEQYF TGTGCCAGCGACGGCCGGGCAGGATATTACTACGAGCAGTACTTC
TRBJ2-2 TRBV27 - - CASSRRDSLATGELFF TGTGCCAGCAGTCGGAGGGACAGCTTGGCCACCGGGGAGCTGTTTTTT
TRBJ2-7 TRBV7-6 TRBD1 few CASSSGTGSDEQYF TGTGCCAGCAGCTCCGGGACAGGGTCCGACGAGCAGTACTTC
TRBJ2-7 TRBV6-2/TRBV6-3 - - CASSTTLGYEQYF TGTGCCAGCAGCACAACACTGGGCTACGAGCAGTACTTC
TRBJ2-6 TRBV7-3 - - CASKGSSGANVLTF TGTGCCAGCAAGGGGAGCTCTGGGGCCAACGTCCTGACTTTC
TRBJ2-7 TRBV30 TRBD2 many CAWRLAVSYEQYF TGTGCCTGGAGACTAGCGGTCTCCTACGAGCAGTACTTC
TRBJ2-7 TRBV4-1 TRBD2 - CASSQIAGVLYEQYF TGCGCCAGCAGCCAAATAGCGGGGGTCCTCTACGAGCAGTACTTC
TRBJ1-1 TRBV7-2 - many CASSPRTEVAEAFF TGTGCCAGCAGCCCGAGGACCGAAGTGGCTGAAGCTTTCTTT
TRBJ2-5 TRBV2 - many CASSEDTRETQYF TGTGCCAGCAGTGAAGATACCAGAGAGACCCAGTACTTC
TRBJ2-3 TRBV7-2 - - CASSLGFEDTQYF TGTGCCAGCAGCTTAGGCTTTGAAGATACGCAGTATTTT
TRBJ2-3 TRBV7-2 - few CASSLGGIVTDTQYF TGTGCCAGCAGCTTAGGCGGGATTGTCACAGATACGCAGTATTTT
TRBJ2-2 TRBV11-2 - many CASSVRRGYTGELFF TGTGCCAGCAGCGTGCGCAGGGGATACACCGGGGAGCTGTTTTTT
TRBJ2-1 TRBV11-2 TRBD2 many CASSSTGGRLAGDNEQFF TGTGCCAGCAGCTCGACCGGGGGGCGGCTAGCGGGAGACAATGAGCAGTTCTTC
TRBJ2-3 TRBV18 - - CASSPRTLDSRSMDTQYF TGTGCCAGCTCACCACGAACCTTAGACAGTCGATCGATGGATACGCAGTATTTT
TRBJ1-5 TRBV6-2/TRBV6-3 - - CASSYAPGSNQPQHF TGTGCCAGCAGTTACGCGCCAGGGAGCAATCAGCCCCAGCATTTT
TRBJ2-7 TRBV27 TRBD1 - CASGMGRGSYEQYF TGTGCCAGCGGTATGGGCAGGGGGTCCTACGAGCAGTACTTC
TRBJ1-1 TRBV29-1 - few CSVLWGYEAFF TGCAGCGTCCTCTGGGGATATGAAGCTTTCTTT
TRBJ1-1 TRBV11-2 TRBD1 many CASSLGQGENAFF TGTGCCAGCAGCTTAGGACAGGGGGAGAATGCTTTCTTT
TRBJ2-1 TRBV20-1 - - CSAPNRETYNEQFF TGCAGTGCCCCGAACCGCGAGACCTACAATGAGCAGTTCTTC
TRBJ1-1 TRBV7-9 - - CASSFEGLMNTEAFF TGTGCCAGCAGCTTCGAGGGTTTAATGAACACTGAAGCTTTCTTT
TRBJ2-7 TRBV6-5 - many CASSYSIGAGYEQYF TGTGCCAGCAGTTACTCAATAGGGGCAGGGTACGAGCAGTACTTC
TRBJ2-1 TRBV7-3 TRBD2 - CASSPTSGSGYNEQFF TGTGCCAGCAGCCCTACTAGCGGGAGCGGGTACAATGAGCAGTTCTTC
TRBJ2-1 TRBV2 - - CASSDGYNEQFF TGTGCCAGCAGTGACGGCTACAATGAGCAGTTCTTC
TRBJ1-5 TRBV27 - few CASSLSGGLEPQHF TGTGCCAGCAGTTTATCTGGGGGCCTGGAGCCCCAGCATTTT
TRBJ2-2 TRBV6-1 - - CASWPGRNTGELFF TGTGCCAGCTGGCCAGGGCGGAACACCGGGGAGCTGTTTTTT
TRBJ2-2 TRBV7-2 - - CASSLAGQNTGELFF TGTGCCAGCAGCTTAGCGGGACAGAACACCGGGGAGCTGTTTTTT
TRBJ1-5 TRBV19 - - CASTPGRELGNQPQHF TGTGCCAGTACCCCCGGGAGGGAATTGGGGAATCAGCCCCAGCATTTT
TRBJ2-7 TRBV5-4 TRBD2 few CASNGGSGEQYF TGTGCCAGCAACGGGGGGTCGGGGGAGCAGTACTTC